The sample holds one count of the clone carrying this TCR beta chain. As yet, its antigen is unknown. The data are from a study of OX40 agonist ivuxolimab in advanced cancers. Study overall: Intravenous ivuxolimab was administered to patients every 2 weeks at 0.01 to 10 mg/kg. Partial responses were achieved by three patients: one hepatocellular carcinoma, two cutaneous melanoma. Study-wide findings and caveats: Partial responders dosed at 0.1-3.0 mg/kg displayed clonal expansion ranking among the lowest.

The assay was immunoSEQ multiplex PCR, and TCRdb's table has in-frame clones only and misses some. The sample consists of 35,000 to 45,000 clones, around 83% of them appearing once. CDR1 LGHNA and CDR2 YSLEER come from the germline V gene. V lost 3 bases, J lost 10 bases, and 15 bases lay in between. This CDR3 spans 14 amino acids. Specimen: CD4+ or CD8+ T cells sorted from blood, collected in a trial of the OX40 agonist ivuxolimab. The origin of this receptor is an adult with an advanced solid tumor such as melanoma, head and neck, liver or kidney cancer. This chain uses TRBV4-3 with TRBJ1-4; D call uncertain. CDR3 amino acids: CASSQSQKVVKLFF. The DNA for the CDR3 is TGCGCCAGCAGCCAGTCCCAAAAGGTGGTAAAACTGTTTTTT.